This entry concerns a single T cell receptor beta chain. Its antigen is as yet unknown. These data are taken from a study of CD8 T cells in Susac syndrome. The study's findings and limits: It was acknowledged in the study that the number of individuals who were included in its TCR sequencing and HLA analysis was relatively small.

V gave up 5 bases and J gave up 1 base, with 15 bases separating them. Per the germline V gene, CDR1 is SGHAT and CDR2 is FQNNGV. The CDR3 totals 16 residues. Sequencing of TCR beta was performed on blood CD8+ T cells and on blood CD4+ T cells. RNA was extracted with the RNeasy kit, and a quantity of roughly 0.5 to 1 ug was reverse transcribed using random hexamers. Each CDR3 protein gets one entry after TCRdb re-called the immunoSEQ multiplex PCR reads with MiXCR. The sample holds roughly 130,000 distinct CDR3 sequences, about 95% seen once. J is TRBJ1-5 and V is TRBV11-2, with a possible D match to TRBD1 (5 bases). The clonotype was recovered from a human donor with multiple sclerosis. Sequenced: CD4+ T cells from PBMCs. This CDR3 is CASSPGIRESNQPQHF. The CDR3, as DNA: TGTGCCAGCAGCCCCGGCATCAGGGAAAGCAATCAGCCCCAGCATTTT.